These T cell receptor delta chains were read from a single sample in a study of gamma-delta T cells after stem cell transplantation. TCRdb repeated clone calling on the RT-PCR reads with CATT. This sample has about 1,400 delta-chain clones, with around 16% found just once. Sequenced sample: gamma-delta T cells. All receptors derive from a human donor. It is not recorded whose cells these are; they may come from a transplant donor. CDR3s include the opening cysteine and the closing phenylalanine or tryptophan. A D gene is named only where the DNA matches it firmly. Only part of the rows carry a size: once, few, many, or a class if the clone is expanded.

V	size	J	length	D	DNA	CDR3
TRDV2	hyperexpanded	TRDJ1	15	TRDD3	TGTGCCTGTGACCCCTGGGGGATCAACACCGATAAACTCATCTTT	CACDPWGINTDKLIF
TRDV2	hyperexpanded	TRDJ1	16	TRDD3	TGTGCCTGTGACCCAGTACTGGGGAAGCCGACCGATAAACTCATCTTT	CACDPVLGKPTDKLIF
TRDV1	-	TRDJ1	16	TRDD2	TGTGCTCTTGGGGGCCGCCCCTTCCTCAGCATACATAAACTCATCTTT	CALGGRPFLSIHKLIF
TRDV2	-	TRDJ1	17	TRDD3	TGTGCCTGTGACACTGTCGTGGGATACGCGGACACCGATAAACTCATCTTT	CACDTVVGYADTDKLIF
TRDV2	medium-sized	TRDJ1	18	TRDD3	TGTGCCTGTGACAGACTACTGGGGGACCCTTCCCGCGGCGATAAACTCATCTTT	CACDRLLGDPSRGDKLIF
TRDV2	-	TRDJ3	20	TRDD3	TGTGCCTGTGACAAAGTAGTGGGGGATTCTCTATCCTGGGACACCCGACAGATGTTTTTC	CACDKVVGDSLSWDTRQMFF
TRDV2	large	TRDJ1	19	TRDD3	TGTGCCTGTGACACCGTAGGTAGGGATACGCGGATATACACCGATAAACTCATCTTT	CACDTVGRDTRIYTDKLIF
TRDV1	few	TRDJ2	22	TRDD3	TGTGCTCTTGGGGAATTAATCCAGCGGGATACCCCGTGGGAGGCTTTGACAGCACAACTCTTCTTT	CALGELIQRDTPWEALTAQLFF
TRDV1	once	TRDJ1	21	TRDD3	TGTGCTCTTGGGGTAAACTGGGGGAGATCCCACTGTATACCCCACACCGATAAACTCATCTTT	CALGVNWGRSHCIPHTDKLIF
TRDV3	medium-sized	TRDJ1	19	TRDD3	TGTGCCTTTAGCTCCTTCCTACTGGGGGATATACTTCTCACCGATAAACTCATCTTT	CAFSSFLLGDILLTDKLIF
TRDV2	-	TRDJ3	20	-	TGTGCCTGTGACGACATGTCGGGGGACGCGAGCTCCTGGGGCACCCGACAGATGTTTTTC	CACDDMSGDASSWGTRQMFF
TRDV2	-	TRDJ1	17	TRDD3	TGTGCCTGTGACTCCCTACTGGGGGATACGAGCACCGATAAACTCATCTTT	CACDSLLGDTSTDKLIF
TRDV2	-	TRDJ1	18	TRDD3	TGTGCCTGTGACACCGTTCTGGGGGATATCAAAAACACCGATAAACTCATCTTT	CACDTVLGDIKNTDKLIF
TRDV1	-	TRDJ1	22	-	TGTGCTCTTGGGGAAGGCTACATCGGGAGACTAGGCCGGTACGGCAACACCGATAAACTCATCTTT	CALGEGYIGRLGRYGNTDKLIF
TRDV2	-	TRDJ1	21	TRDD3	TGTGCCTGTGACACGCCGTTTGCTGGGGGATCTTCCCCGGCGTACACCGATAAACTCATCTTT	CACDTPFAGGSSPAYTDKLIF
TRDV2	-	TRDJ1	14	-	TGTGCCTGTGACGTTCTTACTAAGACCGATAAACTCATCTTT	CACDVLTKTDKLIF
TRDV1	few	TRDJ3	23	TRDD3	TGTGCTCTTGGGGACGCTGGCTTCGAAAGGTGGGGGATTCCATCCTGGGACACCCGACAGATGTTTTTC	CALGDAGFERWGIPSWDTRQMFF
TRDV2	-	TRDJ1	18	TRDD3	TGTGCCTGTGACACCGTCCCCGTACTGGGGGATATGGAGGGGAAACTCATCTTT	CACDTVPVLGDMEGKLIF
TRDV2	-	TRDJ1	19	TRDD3	TGTGCCTGTGACACTCTTGCAGACTGGGGGATACAGGACACCGATAAACTCATCTTT	CACDTLADWGIQDTDKLIF
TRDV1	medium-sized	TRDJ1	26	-	TGTGCTCTTGGGGAACTTTTCCTCTCCTACGTTAAAGCCAAAGCCGGGGGGAGGGGGAACACCGATAAACTCATCTTT	CALGELFLSYVKAKAGGRGNTDKLIF
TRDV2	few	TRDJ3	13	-	TGTGCCTGTGATACCTGGGACACCCGACAGATGTTTTTC	CACDTWDTRQMFF
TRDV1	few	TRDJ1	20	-	TGTGCTCTTGGGGAACTAGTATGGAACTACCCCTTACTGGGTACCGATAAACTCATCTTT	CALGELVWNYPLLGTDKLIF
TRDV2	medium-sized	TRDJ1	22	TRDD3	TGTGCCTGTGACCATCTGGACCCCCCAAAACTGGGGGATACCTCGTACACCGATAAACTCATCTTT	CACDHLDPPKLGDTSYTDKLIF